A selection of T cell receptor beta chains follows, all from one sample in a study of blood T cell repertoires in COVID-19. Method: immunoSEQ multiplex PCR; TCRdb's copy keeps in-frame clones and lacks some. Here the sample spans about 190,000 clones, 80% to 90% being singletons. Specimen: peripheral blood. The receptors were sampled from a woman aged 18-30 years who had recovered from COVID-19. The CDR3 runs from the conserved cysteine through the conserved F or W. The order of the fields is V gene, CDR3 protein.

v_gene: TRBV6-5; CDR3aa: CASSQTEIDNYGYTF
v_gene: TRBV14; CDR3aa: CASSLHRVGNTIYF
v_gene: TRBV2; CDR3aa: CASSVVAGGYNEQFF
v_gene: TRBV5-1; CDR3aa: CASRAEGSGQPQHF
v_gene: TRBV9; CDR3aa: CASSGSGGRTSSTDTQYF
v_gene: TRBV7-2; CDR3aa: CASSLGSGFYGYTF
v_gene: TRBV28; CDR3aa: CASRSGTTGELFF
v_gene: TRBV4-3; CDR3aa: CASSQDLLGGGLREETQYF
v_gene: TRBV10-3; CDR3aa: CAISPGQVYEQYF
v_gene: TRBV9; CDR3aa: CASSVGVDRVTALDKNIQYF
v_gene: TRBV20-1; CDR3aa: CSASFSVRDGELFF
v_gene: TRBV6-2/TRBV6-3; CDR3aa: CASSYQDTQYF
v_gene: TRBV12-5; CDR3aa: CASGANDGKAFF
v_gene: TRBV6-2/TRBV6-3; CDR3aa: CASSFRENTEAFF
v_gene: TRBV4-1; CDR3aa: CASSQGTGLNTEAFF
v_gene: TRBV7-6; CDR3aa: CASSISHRARRVTDTQYF
v_gene: TRBV14; CDR3aa: CASSYLSPGTQYF
v_gene: TRBV2; CDR3aa: CASTFTGYGYTF
v_gene: TRBV19; CDR3aa: CASSPWGRGTEAFF
v_gene: TRBV9; CDR3aa: CASSRTSGTDTQYF
v_gene: TRBV7-2; CDR3aa: CASSVRQGGNEQFF
v_gene: TRBV19; CDR3aa: CASSIKTGLYNEQFF
v_gene: TRBV11-2; CDR3aa: CASSLGSGGGTDTQYF
v_gene: TRBV6-5; CDR3aa: CASSYGGVVNTEAFF
v_gene: TRBV9; CDR3aa: CASSVEAGNTGELFF
v_gene: TRBV15; CDR3aa: CATSRGFGEAYEQYF
v_gene: TRBV5-1; CDR3aa: CASSLLAGGYNEQFF
v_gene: TRBV15; CDR3aa: CATGPGAGVAGELFF
v_gene: TRBV18; CDR3aa: CASSPRSAGAYEQYF
v_gene: TRBV11-2; CDR3aa: CASSWSQGETQYF
v_gene: TRBV5-8; CDR3aa: CASSWGPNLNTEAFF
v_gene: TRBV7-9; CDR3aa: CASSLWTDGYTF
v_gene: TRBV4-3; CDR3aa: CASSQAASGSEQYF